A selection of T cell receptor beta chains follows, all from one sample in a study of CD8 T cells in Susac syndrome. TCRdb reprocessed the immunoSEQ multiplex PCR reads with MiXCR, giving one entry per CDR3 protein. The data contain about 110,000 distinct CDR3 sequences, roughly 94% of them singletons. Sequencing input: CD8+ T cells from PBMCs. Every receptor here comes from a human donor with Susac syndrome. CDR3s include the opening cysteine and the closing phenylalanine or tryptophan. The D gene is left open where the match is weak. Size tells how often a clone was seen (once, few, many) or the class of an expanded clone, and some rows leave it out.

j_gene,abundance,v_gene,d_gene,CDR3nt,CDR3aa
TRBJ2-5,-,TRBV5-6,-,TGTGCCAGCAGCTCTCCTAGGGGACACCAAGAGACCCAGTACTTC,CASSSPRGHQETQYF
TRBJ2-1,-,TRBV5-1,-,TGCGCCAGCAGCTTGGATCATGGGGGGGCTAATGAGCAGTTCTTC,CASSLDHGGANEQFF
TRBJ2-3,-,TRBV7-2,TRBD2,TGTGCCAGCAGCTTAGCATTGGCGGGGGGGCCCGCCACAGATACGCAGTATTTT,CASSLALAGGPATDTQYF
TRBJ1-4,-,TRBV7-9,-,TGTGCCAGCAGCTCGACTAATGAAAAACTGTTTTTT,CASSSTNEKLFF
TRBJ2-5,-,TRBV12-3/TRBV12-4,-,TGTGCCAGCAGTTTAGCGCGACTGGCGACCCAGTACTTC,CASSLARLATQYF
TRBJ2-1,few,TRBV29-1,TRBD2,TGCAGCGTTGAAGGACTAGCCGGGGCCTACAATGAGCAGTTCTTC,CSVEGLAGAYNEQFF
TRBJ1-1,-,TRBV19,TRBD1,TGTGCCAGTAGTATCGGACAGGGAGTAGGGAACACTGAAGCTTTCTTT,CASSIGQGVGNTEAFF
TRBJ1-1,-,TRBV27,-,TGTGCCAGCAGTTTAAGCAGGGGCACTGAAGCTTTCTTT,CASSLSRGTEAFF
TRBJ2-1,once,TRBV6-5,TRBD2,TGTGCCAGCAGTTACTCTAAGCGGGGGGGCTACAATGAGCAGTTCTTC,CASSYSKRGGYNEQFF
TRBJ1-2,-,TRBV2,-,TGTGCCAGCAGTGAAAGCTCTAACTATGGCTACACCTTC,CASSESSNYGYTF
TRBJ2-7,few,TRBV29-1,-,TGCAGCGTTGAAGATCAGAGTACCTACGAGCAGTACTTC,CSVEDQSTYEQYF
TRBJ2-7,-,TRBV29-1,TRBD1,TGCAGCGTTGAAGAGGGGGTCCGGGACAGGGGGAACGAGCAGTACTTC,CSVEEGVRDRGNEQYF
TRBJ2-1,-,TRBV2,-,TGTGCCAGCAGTGATCTTGACGGGGCCTCCTACAATGAGCAGTTCTTC,CASSDLDGASYNEQFF
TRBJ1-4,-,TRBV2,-,TGTGCCAGCAGTGAAGGGGGGCCCTCAAGGGAAAAACTGTTTTTT,CASSEGGPSREKLFF
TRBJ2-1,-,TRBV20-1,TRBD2,TGCAGTGCCACCTCGGGAGGGAGCTCCTACAATGAGCAGTTCTTC,CSATSGGSSYNEQFF
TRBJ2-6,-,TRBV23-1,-,TGCGCCAGCAGTCACTCGGACAGCTCTGGGGCCAACGTCCTGACTTTC,CASSHSDSSGANVLTF
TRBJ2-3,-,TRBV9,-,TGTGCCAGCAGCGCTGGAGGAAAGGGCCCAGATACGCAGTATTTT,CASSAGGKGPDTQYF
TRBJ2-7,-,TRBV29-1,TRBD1,TGCAGCGTTGGGACAGGTTCCTACGAGCAGTACTTC,CSVGTGSYEQYF
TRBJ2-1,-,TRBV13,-,TGTGCCAGCAGCTCTTACATAACGATACTAGCGACAGGCAATGAGCAGTTCTTC,CASSSYITILATGNEQFF
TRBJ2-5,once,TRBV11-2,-,TGTGCCAGCAGCTCAGAGGACAATTGGGAGCAGTACTTC,CASSSEDNWEQYF
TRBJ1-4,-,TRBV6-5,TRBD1,TGTGCCACCCGGGACAGGGTCTTCGGAAATGAAAAACTGTTTTTT,CATRDRVFGNEKLFF
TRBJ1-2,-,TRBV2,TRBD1,TGTGCCAGCAGGGGACAGTTTGGGGATGGCTACACCTTC,CASRGQFGDGYTF
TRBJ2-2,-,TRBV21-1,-,TGTGCCACGTTACCGGGACAGAAAAACACCGGGGAGCTGTTTTTT,CATLPGQKNTGELFF
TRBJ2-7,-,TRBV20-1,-,TGCAGTGCTACCCGGAGGGGGGGGAAGTCCTACGAGCAGTACTTC,CSATRRGGKSYEQYF
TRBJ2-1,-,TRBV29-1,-,TGCAGCGTTGAGGGTGAAGACAATGAGCAGTTCTTC,CSVEGEDNEQFF
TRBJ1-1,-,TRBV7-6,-,TGTGCCAGCAGCTTTCCCGGGGGGCTCAACACTGAAGCTTTCTTT,CASSFPGGLNTEAFF
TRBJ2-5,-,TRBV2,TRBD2,TGTGCCAGCAGGGGGACTAGCGGGGGAGAGACCCAGTACTTC,CASRGTSGGETQYF
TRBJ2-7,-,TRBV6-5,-,TGTGCCAGCAGTTACTCGTCAGGCGCAAACGAGCAGTACTTC,CASSYSSGANEQYF
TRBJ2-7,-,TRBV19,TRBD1,TGTGCCAGTAGTATTGGGACAGGGTTCTACGAGCAGTACTTC,CASSIGTGFYEQYF
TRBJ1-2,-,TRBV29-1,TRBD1,TGCAGCGTTGCCGTCGAGGGGGCGGTTGGCTACACCTTC,CSVAVEGAVGYTF
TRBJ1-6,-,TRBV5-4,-,TGTGCCAGCAGCTGGGGGGATCGGGGGACTCTGTCACCCCTCCACTTT,CASSWGDRGTLSPLHF